The rows below give T cell receptor beta chains drawn from one sample of a study of blood T cells in healthy people across ages. In TCRdb, the 5' RACE reads were re-called with MiXCR into one record per CDR3 protein. The sample yields 780,000 or so distinct CDR3 sequences, approximately 53% seen once. The sample comprised blood. The source of these receptors is a man older than 75 in good health. CDR3s include the opening cysteine and the closing phenylalanine or tryptophan. The D gene is left open where the match is weak. Expanded clones get a size class; other rows say once, few or many, or leave the size out.

d_call: TRBD2
v_call: TRBV27
j_call: TRBJ2-3
clone_size: NA
cdr3_nt: TGTGCCAGCAGTTTACGACTAGCGGGAGGTGCAGATACGCAGTATTTT
cdr3_aa: CASSLRLAGGADTQYF

d_call: TRBD2
v_call: TRBV7-2
j_call: TRBJ2-5
clone_size: few
cdr3_nt: TGTGCCAGCAGCTCCGGGACTATTGAGACCCAGTACTTC
cdr3_aa: CASSSGTIETQYF

d_call: NA
v_call: TRBV9
j_call: TRBJ2-3
clone_size: NA
cdr3_nt: TGTGCCAGCAGCCTCCAGGCTAGCGCGACCACAGATACGCAGTATTTT
cdr3_aa: CASSLQASATTDTQYF

d_call: TRBD1
v_call: TRBV11-2
j_call: TRBJ1-2
clone_size: many
cdr3_nt: TGTGCCAGCAGCTCACTCCGACAGGGGGCTGGGATCTATGGCTACACCTTC
cdr3_aa: CASSSLRQGAGIYGYTF

d_call: NA
v_call: TRBV9
j_call: TRBJ2-7
clone_size: NA
cdr3_nt: TGTGCCAGCAGCCGACAGGGAGTGGTCTTTAGGACTAGAAGCTACGAGCAGTACTTC
cdr3_aa: CASSRQGVVFRTRSYEQYF

d_call: TRBD2
v_call: TRBV7-2
j_call: TRBJ2-7
clone_size: NA
cdr3_nt: TGTGCCAGCAGCTTAGGGACTAGCGCGACCTACGAGCAGTACTTC
cdr3_aa: CASSLGTSATYEQYF

d_call: NA
v_call: TRBV11-2
j_call: TRBJ2-1
clone_size: NA
cdr3_nt: TGTGCCAGCAGCCCCCTGAGGCGGGTTACCTACAATGAGCAGTTCTTC
cdr3_aa: CASSPLRRVTYNEQFF

d_call: NA
v_call: TRBV29-1
j_call: TRBJ1-1
clone_size: few
cdr3_nt: TGCAGCGTTGAAGATGAGGGGGGAACTGAAGCTTTCTTT
cdr3_aa: CSVEDEGGTEAFF

d_call: TRBD2
v_call: TRBV7-2
j_call: TRBJ2-1
clone_size: NA
cdr3_nt: TGTGCCAGCAGCCAGGGACTAGCGGGTTCCACCCGCTCCTACAATGAACAGTTCTTC
cdr3_aa: CASSQGLAGSTRSYNEQFF

d_call: NA
v_call: TRBV4-1
j_call: TRBJ2-3
clone_size: NA
cdr3_nt: TGCGCCAGCAGCCAAGTACTGGGACTGACGTCAGATACGCAGTATTTT
cdr3_aa: CASSQVLGLTSDTQYF

d_call: TRBD1
v_call: TRBV6-6
j_call: TRBJ2-4
clone_size: NA
cdr3_nt: TGTGCCAGCAGTTACTCGAGACAGGGGGTAGAGGAGCAGTACTTC
cdr3_aa: CASSYSRQGVEEQYF

d_call: NA
v_call: TRBV9
j_call: TRBJ2-1
clone_size: NA
cdr3_nt: TGTGCCAGCAGCGTAGCCGCGGTTGTGGGTGAGCAGTTCTTC
cdr3_aa: CASSVAAVVGEQFF

d_call: TRBD1
v_call: TRBV18
j_call: TRBJ2-4
clone_size: few
cdr3_nt: TGTGCCAGCTCACCTATAACATTGTGGGGACAGGGGGCGAGCAAAAACATTCAGTACTTC
cdr3_aa: CASSPITLWGQGASKNIQYF

d_call: NA
v_call: TRBV14
j_call: TRBJ1-6
clone_size: NA
cdr3_nt: TGTGCCAGCAGCTCTCGTTTTAGGGGAACCAATTCACCCCTCCACTTT
cdr3_aa: CASSSRFRGTNSPLHF

d_call: NA
v_call: TRBV2
j_call: TRBJ2-1
clone_size: NA
cdr3_nt: TGTGCCAGCAGTGAGTTGCCAGGGGAACGGTACAATGAGCAGTTCTTC
cdr3_aa: CASSELPGERYNEQFF

d_call: NA
v_call: TRBV20-1
j_call: TRBJ1-2
clone_size: NA
cdr3_nt: TGCAGTGCCCTAGGGAGGGCGGACTATGGCTACACCTTC
cdr3_aa: CSALGRADYGYTF

d_call: NA
v_call: TRBV7-2
j_call: TRBJ2-7
clone_size: NA
cdr3_nt: TGTGCCAGCAGCCGACAGTCCAACGGTGGGCAGTACTTC
cdr3_aa: CASSRQSNGGQYF

d_call: TRBD1
v_call: TRBV5-6
j_call: TRBJ2-2
clone_size: few
cdr3_nt: TGTGCCAGCAGCTGGACAGGGCGCACCGGGGAGCTGTTTTTT
cdr3_aa: CASSWTGRTGELFF

d_call: TRBD1
v_call: TRBV2
j_call: TRBJ1-4
clone_size: NA
cdr3_nt: TGTGCCAGCAGGGAAAGGACAGGGGGGAAGGAAAAACTGTTTTTT
cdr3_aa: CASRERTGGKEKLFF

d_call: TRBD1
v_call: TRBV10-1
j_call: TRBJ2-5
clone_size: NA
cdr3_nt: TGCGCCAGCAGTGAGGCATCAGGGGGCTTGGAGACCCAGTACTTC
cdr3_aa: CASSEASGGLETQYF

d_call: TRBD2
v_call: TRBV5-1
j_call: TRBJ2-1
clone_size: few
cdr3_nt: TGCGCCAGCAGAGAAGCTAGCGGGAATTACAATGAGCAGTTCTTC
cdr3_aa: CASREASGNYNEQFF

d_call: NA
v_call: TRBV10-3
j_call: TRBJ2-7
clone_size: NA
cdr3_nt: TGTGCCATCAGTGAAGGGGGACGACACTACGAGCAGTACTTC
cdr3_aa: CAISEGGRHYEQYF